These 8 T cell receptor beta chains were all obtained from the same sample, sequenced in a study of shared clonotypes between healthy human individuals. Naive CD8 cells lacked CD45RO, underwent positive selection for CCR7 and left out terminally differentiated effector memory CD45RA+ cells. Profiling relied on immunoSEQ multiplex PCR, and the TCRdb table lists in-frame clones only, not all of them. Of hundreds of thousands of clones in the sample, roughly 96% were seen once. Sample: naive CD8+ T cells sorted from blood. These TCRs come from a woman aged 30 to 39 in good health.

The chain recombines TRBV7-8 with TRBJ2-5; TRBD2 aligns across 12 bases. Trimming at V came to 0 bases and at J to 3 bases, leaving 14 bases not matched to a gene. Per germline, CDR1 SGHVS and CDR2 FQNEAQ. The CDR3 contains 20 residues. In nucleotides, the CDR3 is TGTGCCAGCAGCTTAGCTCCCGAACTAGCGGGAGGTATAGAGGAAGAGACCCAGTACTTC. Its translation: CASSLAPELAGGIEEETQYF.

The chain uses TRBV5-6 and TRBJ1-2, with D possibly TRBD1 on 5 matching bases. The germline V gene encodes CDR1 SGHDT and CDR2 YYEEEE. Trimming took off 1 base at V and 4 bases at J, with 8 bases between the two ends. The CDR3 is made up of 13 amino acids. The CDR3 DNA reads TGTGCCAGCAGCTTGATTGGGACCTATGGCTACACCTTC. Protein: CASSLIGTYGYTF.

The chain uses TRBV28 and TRBJ1-6, with D hard to call. The CDR3 has 13 amino acids. Germline assignment: CDR1 MDHEN and CDR2 SYDVKM. V was cut by 7 bases and J by 10 bases, with 14 bases left in between. CDR3 in DNA: TGTGCCAGCACCCCGGCCCTGACCTCACCCCTCCACTTT. It encodes CASTPALTSPLHF.

The chain combines TRBV5-3 with TRBJ2-3; D remains ambiguous. Being an ORF, TRBV5-3 has a function that is uncertain. The CDR3 runs 17 residues. V gave up 0 bases and J gave up 4 bases, with 18 bases separating them. As DNA, the CDR3 is TGTGCCAGAAGCTTGGGGCCCGGAGCTGAATTCCCAGATACGCAGTATTTT. It encodes CARSLGPGAEFPDTQYF.

The V gene is TRBV6-6, the J gene TRBJ2-7; D possibly corresponds to TRBD2 (5 bases). The V gene's germline CDR1 is MNHNY and CDR2 SVGAGI (reference sequence). The V end was cut by 5 bases, the J end by 4 bases, with 15 bases between. The CDR3 has 14 residues. The CDR3 nucleotides read TGTGCCAGCAGTCCCGGGAACTTAAATTACGAGCAGTACTTC. Protein product: CASSPGNLNYEQYF.

The count of this clone is one. This chain connects TRBV25-1 to TRBJ1-1; D gene unclear. This CDR3 spans 13 amino acids. Germline CDR1 and CDR2: MGHDK and SYGVNS. V was shortened by 4 bases and J by 4 bases, with 10 bases between the two germline ends. The CDR3 bases are TGTGCCAGCAGTGGCGTCACGGGCACTGAAGCTTTCTTT. Residues: CASSGVTGTEAFF.

This chain connects TRBV16 to TRBJ2-1, with a weak D call TRBD2 (6 bases). The V and J ends lost 2 bases and 5 bases respectively, with 25 bases between them. The CDR3 covers 19 residues. Germline CDR1 is KGHSY and CDR2 is FQNENV. The CDR3 region is CASSQSSGLSRADHNEQFF. In DNA, the CDR3 is TGTGCCAGCAGCCAAAGTAGCGGCCTCAGTAGAGCGGATCACAATGAGCAGTTCTTC.

A single count supports this clone. The rearrangement uses TRBV5-1 and TRBJ2-1; 8 nucleotides agree with TRBD1. CDR3 size: 14 residues. After removal of 3 bases from V and 8 bases from J, the junction contained 7 bases not matched to a gene. Germline CDR1 and CDR2: SGHRS and YFSETQ. This chain's CDR3 is CASSSGQGVDEQFF. The CDR3 bases are TGCGCCAGCAGCTCCGGACAGGGAGTCGATGAGCAGTTCTTC. The complete variable domain, with remaining parts taken from reference TRBV5-1 and TRBJ2-1, reads KAGVTQTPRYLIKTRGQQVTLSCSPISGHRSVSWYQQTPGQGLQFLFEYFSETQRNKGNFPGRFSGRQFSNSRSEMNVSTLELGDSALYLCASSSGQGVDEQFFGPGTRLTVL.